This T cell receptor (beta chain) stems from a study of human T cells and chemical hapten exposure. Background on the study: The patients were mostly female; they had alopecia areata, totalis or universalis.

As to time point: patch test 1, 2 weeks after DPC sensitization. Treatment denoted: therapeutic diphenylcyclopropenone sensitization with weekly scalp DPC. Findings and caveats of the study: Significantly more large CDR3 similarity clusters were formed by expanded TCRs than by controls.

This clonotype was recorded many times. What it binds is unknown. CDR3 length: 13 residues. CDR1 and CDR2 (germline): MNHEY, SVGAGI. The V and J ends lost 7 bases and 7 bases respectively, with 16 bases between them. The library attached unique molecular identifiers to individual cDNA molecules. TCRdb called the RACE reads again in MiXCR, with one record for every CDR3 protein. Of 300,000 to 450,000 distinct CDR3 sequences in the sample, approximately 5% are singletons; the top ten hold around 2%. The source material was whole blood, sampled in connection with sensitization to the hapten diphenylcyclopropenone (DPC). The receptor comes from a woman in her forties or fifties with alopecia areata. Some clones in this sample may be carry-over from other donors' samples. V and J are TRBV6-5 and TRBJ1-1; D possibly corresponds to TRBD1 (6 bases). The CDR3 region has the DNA TGTGCCAGCATCAAACCAGGGGCGCGTGAAGCTTTCTTT. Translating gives CASIKPGAREAFF.